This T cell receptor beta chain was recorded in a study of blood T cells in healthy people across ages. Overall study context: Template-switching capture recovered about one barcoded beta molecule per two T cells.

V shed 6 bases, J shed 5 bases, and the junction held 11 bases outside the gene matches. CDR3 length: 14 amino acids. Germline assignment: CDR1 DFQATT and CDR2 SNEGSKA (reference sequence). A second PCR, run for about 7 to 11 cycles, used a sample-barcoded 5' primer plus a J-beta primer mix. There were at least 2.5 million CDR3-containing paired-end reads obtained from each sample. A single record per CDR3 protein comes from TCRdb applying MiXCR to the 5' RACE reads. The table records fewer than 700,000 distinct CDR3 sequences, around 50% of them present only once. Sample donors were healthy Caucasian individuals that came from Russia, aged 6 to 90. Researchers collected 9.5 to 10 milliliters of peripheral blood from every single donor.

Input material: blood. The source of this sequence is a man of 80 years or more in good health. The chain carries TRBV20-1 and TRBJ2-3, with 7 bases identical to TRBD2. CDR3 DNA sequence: TGCAGTGCCCAGTCCGGGGAGGGCGTAGATACGCAGTATTTT. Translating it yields CSAQSGEGVDTQYF.